Only a few counts were recorded for the clone carrying this T cell receptor beta chain. With a J-beta primer mix and a sample-barcoded 5' primer, a second PCR ran about 7 to 11 cycles. One entry per CDR3 protein results from TCRdb running MiXCR on the 5' RACE reads. The sample carries fewer than 900,000 distinct CDR3 sequences, more than 40% recorded once. Trimming at V came to 8 bases and at J to 1 base, leaving 8 bases not matched to a gene. CDR1 and CDR2 from the germline V gene are GTSNPN and SVGIG (reference sequence). The length of the CDR3 is 14 residues. The data were obtained in a study of blood T cells in healthy people across ages.

The sequencing input was blood. The V and J genes are TRBV30 and TRBJ2-5; 9 bases are shared with TRBD2. This clonotype was obtained from a woman aged 55-69 years in good health. The CDR3 coding sequence is TGTGCCCGCTCCGGGACTAGCATCCAAGAGACCCAGTACTTC. Encoded protein: CARSGTSIQETQYF.